This TCR beta chain was sequenced for a study of PD-L1 blockade in urothelial cancer. Trimming at V came to 5 bases and at J to 7 bases, leaving 10 bases not matched to a gene. CDR3 length: 17 residues. Germline loops: CDR1 MRHNA, CDR2 SNTAGT. Profiled with immunoSEQ multiplex PCR; TCRdb holds only in-frame clones, not every one. The sample lists 100,000 or so clones; about 89% were seen once. The sequenced sample was PBMCs, obtained around atezolizumab (anti-PD-L1) treatment. This sequence originates from a woman of 80 years or more with urothelial cancer. The gene calls are TRBV6-4 and TRBJ2-1; TRBD2 agrees at 14 bases. CDR3 amino acids: CASSTSTSGRAGNEQFF. The CDR3 region has the DNA TGTGCCAGCAGTACCTCGACTAGCGGGAGGGCGGGGAATGAGCAGTTCTTC.